Here is one TCR beta chain with its context. Its antigen is currently unknown. A junction end diverges from the germline sequence, so it may reflect a read error. Samples came from axillary lymph nodes draining the breast cancer. The sample comes from a study of breast tumors, draining lymph nodes, adjacent tissues. Whole-study findings and limits: The lymph node origin of tumor T cells was framed as consistent with a hypothesis, not demonstrated. Tumor TCR diversity was below lymph nodes but above nontumor tissue. Luminal-like breast cancer showed significantly higher tumor–nontumor repertoire similarity than basal-like.

Germline V gives CDR1 LNHDA, CDR2 SQIVND (reference sequence). The CDR3 is made up of 14 amino acids. TCRdb re-called the multiplex PCR reads with MiXCR, one entry per CDR3 protein. The sample has about 270,000 distinct CDR3 sequences, around 30% seen once. The chain employs TRBV19 and TRBJ2-1, with 9 bases identical to TRBD1. Sequencing used axillary lymph node tissue. This receptor was identified in a female donor with breast cancer. Some clones in this sample may be carry-over from other donors' samples. CDR3 amino acids: CASSMTGGYNERFF. The CDR3 coding sequence is TGTGCCAGTAGTATGACAGGGGGATACAATGAGCGGTTCTTC.